The 10 T cell receptor beta chains below all came from one sample that was sequenced in a study of blood T cell repertoires in COVID-19. Data came from immunoSEQ multiplex PCR; TCRdb stores just in-frame clones and leaves some out. The sample lists fewer than 300,000 clones; more than 80% were seen once. Sample: PBMCs or T cells enriched from blood (not recorded which). These receptor sequences come from a woman in her thirties who had recovered from COVID-19.

This clone has a handful of counts. The chain is built from TRBV6-2 or TRBV6-3 and TRBJ2-2; 12 bases agree with TRBD2. The CDR3 is 18 residues long. With 0 bases clipped from V and 4 bases from J, the junction kept 6 bases outside the gene matches. The germline gives CDR1 MNHEY, CDR2 SVGEGT. The chain's CDR3 is CASSYSAPLAGGTGELFF. The CDR3 nucleotides read TGTGCCAGCAGTTACTCCGCCCCACTAGCGGGAGGCACCGGGGAGCTGTTTTTT.

V gene TRBV7-2 combines with J gene TRBJ2-1, with TRBD2 matching 13 bases. CDR1 and CDR2 (germline): SGHTA, FQGNSA. This CDR3 has 16 residues. Losses at the gene ends were 4 bases for V and 7 bases for J; bases not matched to a gene: 7. The CDR3 loop is CASSSRTSGRTNEQFF. The CDR3 bases are TGTGCCAGCAGCTCGCGGACTAGCGGGAGAACGAATGAGCAGTTCTTC.

The chain is built from TRBV2 and TRBJ2-1, with D possibly matching TRBD2 (5 bases). Germline assignment: CDR1 SNHLY and CDR2 FYNNEI. Trimming left V 0 bases short and J 3 bases short, with 12 bases between. The CDR3 runs to 16 residues. The CDR3 sequence is CASSEAASGYYNEQFF. The CDR3 nucleotides read TGTGCCAGCAGTGAAGCGGCCAGCGGATACTACAATGAGCAGTTCTTC. The variable domain in full, completed from reference TRBV2 and TRBJ2-1, reads EPEVTQTPSHQVTQMGQEVILRCVPISNHLYFYWYRQILGQKVEFLVSFYNNEISEKSEIFDDQFSVERPDGSNFTLKIRSTKLEDSAMYFCASSEAASGYYNEQFFGPGTRLTVL.

J is TRBJ2-7 and V is TRBV28, with D unclear. The CDR3 spans 12 residues. Germline V gives CDR1 MDHEN, CDR2 SYDVKM. V shed 4 bases and J shed 4 bases, with 8 bases lying between them. DNA of the CDR3: TGTGCCAGCAGTTCCCAGGATTACGAGCAGTACTTC. Its translation is CASSSQDYEQYF.

The gene calls are TRBV28 and TRBJ2-7, with 9 bases aligning to TRBD1. This CDR3 comprises 14 residues. CDR1 and CDR2 (germline): MDHEN, SYDVKM. V lost 5 bases to trimming and J lost 3 bases; unmatched junction nucleotides: 5. The CDR3 DNA follows: TGTGCCAGCAGTCAGGGACAGGGAGGCTACGAGCAGTACTTC. Its translation: CASSQGQGGYEQYF. Full variable domain (rest looked up from reference TRBV28 and TRBJ2-7): DVKVTQSSRYLVKRTGEKVFLECVQDMDHENMFWYRQDPGLGLRLIYFSYDVKMKEKGDIPEGYSVSREKKERFSLILESASTNQTSMYLCASSQGQGGYEQYFGPGTRLTVT.

This chain connects TRBV7-3 to TRBJ2-1; D gene unclear. The V gene lost 5 bases and the J gene lost 5 bases, with 10 bases spanning the gap. CDR1 and CDR2 from the germline V gene are SGHTA and FQGTGA. There are 13 residues in the CDR3. The CDR3 DNA follows: TGTGCCAGCAGCACCAGGATCGACAATGAGCAGTTCTTC. This gives the protein CASSTRIDNEQFF.

The chain links TRBV30 to TRBJ1-2; the match to TRBD1 covers 7 bases. The V and J ends lost 8 bases and 4 bases, in that order; junction bases with no gene match: 7. The CDR3 runs to 12 residues. Germline-derived CDR1 and CDR2 are GTSNPN and SVGIG (reference sequence). CDR3 region: CARDSRGYGYTF. DNA of the CDR3: TGTGCCAGGGACAGTCGGGGCTATGGCTACACCTTC.

V usage is TRBV7-9 and J usage is TRBJ2-7; 13 nucleotides agree with TRBD2. CDR3 length equals 15 residues. The germline V gene encodes CDR1 SEHNR and CDR2 FQNEAQ (reference sequence). The J segment lost 5 bases and the V segment lost 5 bases, leaving 6 bases of the junction unmatched. This CDR3 reads CASSPGTSGNDEQYF. CDR3 DNA sequence: TGTGCCAGCAGCCCCGGGACTAGCGGGAACGACGAGCAGTACTTC. The full variable domain, completed using reference TRBV7-9 and TRBJ2-7, is DTGVSQNPRHKITKRGQNVTFRCDPISEHNRLYWYRQTLGQGPEFLTYFQNEAQLEKSRLLSDRFSAERPKGSFSTLEIQRTEQGDSAMYLCASSPGTSGNDEQYFGPGTRLTVT.

The gene calls are TRBV12-3 or TRBV12-4 and TRBJ2-3; a possible D gene is TRBD2 (5 bases). Trimming took off 6 bases at V and 0 bases at J, with 7 bases between the two ends. There are 13 residues in the CDR3. CDR3 sequence: CASRGRSTDTQYF. For the CDR3, the DNA is TGTGCCAGCAGGGGGAGAAGCACAGATACGCAGTATTTT.

The rearrangement links TRBV21-1 to TRBJ1-1; the table's D gene call, TRBD1, was not cross checked with the DNA. TRBV21-1 is termed a pseudogene. The CDR3 is 13 residues long. The CDR3 reads CASTRQGAPEAFF. DNA of the CDR3: TGTGCCAGCACAAGACAGGGGGCCCCTGAAGCTTTCTTT.